Here is one T cell receptor beta chain with its context. In this sample, this clonotype turned up many times. The antigen it binds to is not known. No base quality information exists; no much larger clone differs at one position. The sample's treatment or condition label, in plain terms: live attenuated yellow fever vaccine strain. At each blood-draw timepoint, two biological replicates of bulk PBMCs were collected. A standard Ficoll-Paque protocol was used to isolate PBMCs from peripheral blood. RNA was extracted with TriZol from bulk PBMCs, CD4 and CD8 fractions, and dextramer-positive and dextramer-negative fractions. The data were taken from a study of T cells after yellow fever vaccination (dated by TCRdb to between 2019 and 2020). In the study overall: The SMART-Seq v4 Ultra Low Input RNA kit was used to prepare libraries from fractions with low cell numbers. Bulk PBMC replicates and cell subsets were isolated from blood drawn at multiple timepoints before and after both primary and secondary immunization. To track T-cell clones before and after primary and booster YFV17D yellow fever vaccination, bulk TCR alpha and beta repertoires were sequenced longitudinally. The cohort comprised two healthy male donors, one aged 18 to 30 and one aged 30 to 40 years.

From the cysteine through the valine, the CDR3 covers 11 amino acids. Only the CDR3 part of the read is kept: 33 bases, read in frame from the first base. Trimming costs V 5 bases and J 6 bases, and their ends lie 11 bases apart. Per the germline V gene, SQVTM is the CDR1 and ANQGSEA is the CDR2. Sequencing relied on an Illumina NovaSeq 6000. TCR cDNA was made using 5'RACE template switching, a step that added a universal primer site and unique molecular identifiers. Priming for cDNA synthesis came from both the TCR alpha and TCR beta constant segments. Libraries were amplified in two PCR steps, with sample barcodes and sequencing adapters added in the second step. Sequencing of libraries was performed on Illumina HiSeq 2500 (2x100 bp) or NovaSeq (2x150 bp). The original pipeline was this. MIGEC was used to demultiplex reads and collapse the reads into UMI consensus sequences, and MiXCR was used for V(D)J alignment. Vaccine-responding clonotypes were defined with edgeR using replicate PBMC samples, requiring FDR below 0.01 and a log2 fold change above 5 up to day 15. CD4 or CD8 identity was assigned to each bulk clonotype according to whether the clonotype was present at higher abundance in the sequenced CD4 repertoire or the sequenced CD8 repertoire. Using fastp at Q25 and MiXCR, TCRdb reprocessed the public reads and kept productive beta chains. Rows matching on CDR3 protein sequence are summarized as one entry with the most common DNA and genes. The V and J calls, along with clone size, are taken from TCRdb and not from the paper's own processing. In all, the sample holds a few hundred thousand distinct CDR3 sequences, and 3% to 4.5% of those were seen once. More than 20% of the sample is held by the ten biggest clonotypes.

Study-level results and caveats: Compared with the primary T-cell response, the secondary T-cell response was faster but weaker, reaching its peak on day 5 rather than on day 15. Most clones expanded after primary vaccination (approximately 95% of CD4 and roughly 88% of CD8) were re-detected after the booster, suggesting that broad memory maintenance occurred. A small fraction of clonotypes appeared in both the CD4 and CD8 compartments, likely as a result of convergent recombination. Only a couple of donors were included in the study, so the extent to which the findings can be generalized is limited. Computational filtering was needed because FACS-sorted repertoires could contain abundant contaminating clonotypes from the bulk population.

The sequence joins TRBV29-1 to TRBJ2-7, and perhaps TRBD1 as D gene, on 6 matching bases. The sequencing used PBMCs, collected 5 days after the yellow fever booster vaccination. This TCR was recovered from a young man who received the YFV17D yellow fever vaccine. The bases read TGCAGCGTTAAACAGGGTTCCGAGCAGTACGTC. This is translated as CSVKQGSEQYV.